Each of the 23 T cell receptor beta chains below was sequenced from the same sample in a study of breast tumors, draining lymph nodes, adjacent tissues. Samples came from axillary lymph nodes draining the breast cancer. TCRdb re-called the multiplex PCR reads through MiXCR, storing one row per CDR3 protein. This table has 170,000 or so distinct CDR3 sequences, 25% to 40% appearing once. The sequencing sample was made of axillary lymph node tissue. These receptors were obtained from a female donor with breast cancer. Some clones in this sample may be carry-over from other donors' samples.

This clonotype was picked up many times. The J gene is TRBJ1-4, the V gene TRBV5-8, with 9 bases lining up with TRBD1. This CDR3 is 18 amino acids long. Germline CDR1 and CDR2: SGHTS and YDEGEE. J gave up 3 bases and V 1 base, and 10 bases lay outside the gene matches. CDR3: CASSLSGTGIRANEKLFF. The CDR3 bases are TGTGCCAGCAGCTTGTCCGGGACAGGGATTCGGGCTAATGAAAAACTGTTTTTT.

This clonotype was found many times. Here the CDR3 reads CASSPKSGRLQETQYF. DNA of the CDR3: TGTGCCAGCAGCCCGAAGAGCGGGAGGCTCCAAGAGACCCAGTACTTC. The rearrangement joins TRBV7-9 to TRBJ2-5; 9 bases agree with TRBD2. The CDR3 consists of 16 residues. V dropped 5 bases and J dropped 1; count of bases not matched to a gene: 8. The germline V gene has CDR1 SEHNR and CDR2 FQNEAQ (reference sequence). Filled out from reference TRBV7-9 and TRBJ2-5, the complete variable domain reads DTGVSQNPRHKITKRGQNVTFRCDPISEHNRLYWYRQTLGQGPEFLTYFQNEAQLEKSRLLSDRFSAERPKGSFSTLEIQRTEQGDSAMYLCASSPKSGRLQETQYFGPGTRLLVL.

The rearrangement uses TRBV12-3 or TRBV12-4 and TRBJ2-3; a weak D match, TRBD2 (9 bases). This CDR3 has 17 amino acids. The V end was cut by 8 bases, the J end by 0 bases, with 21 bases between. CDR3 region: CASARDRGLASTDTQYF. The CDR3 DNA reads TGTGCCAGCGCCCGTGACAGGGGACTAGCTAGCACAGATACGCAGTATTTT.

The V call is TRBV20-1, the J call TRBJ1-6; 7 bases are shared with TRBD1. This CDR3 has 16 amino acids. The germline CDR1 and CDR2 sequences are DFQATT and SNEGSKA (reference sequence). After removal of 1 base from V and 7 bases from J, the junction contained 10 bases not matched to a gene. CDR3 sequence (DNA): TGCAGTGCTAGAGGGGGGGTAGGGACAGTCAATTCACCCCTCCACTTT. Translating it yields CSARGGVGTVNSPLHF.

The sample holds a few counts of this clonotype. The chain couples TRBV6-5 to TRBJ2-7, with 8 bases matching TRBD1. V shed 5 bases and J 0 bases; nucleotides not matched to a gene: 21. This CDR3 spans 20 amino acids. Per germline, CDR1 MNHEY and CDR2 SVGAGI. CDR3 in amino acids: CASSRDRTFPGAVLSYEQYF. The CDR3 DNA reads as TGTGCCAGCAGTCGGGACAGGACCTTCCCGGGTGCTGTCCTCTCCTACGAGCAGTACTTC.

The table lists this clonotype with many counts. The rearrangement uses TRBV10-3 and TRBJ2-1; 9 bases line up with TRBD1. CDR1 is ENHRY and CDR2 is SYGVKD in the germline V gene. The CDR3 is made up of 15 amino acids. After removal of 3 bases from V and 2 bases from J, the junction contained 2 bases not matched to a gene. CDR3 nucleotide sequence: TGTGCCATCAGTGACCGGGACAGGGCCTACAATGAGCAGTTCTTC. The encoded protein is CAISDRDRAYNEQFF.

This clonotype occurred many times. This chain connects TRBV7-9 to TRBJ2-1, with TRBD2 matching 11 bases. The CDR3 covers 19 residues. CDR1 and CDR2 (germline): SEHNR, FQNEAQ (reference sequence). V dropped 6 bases and J dropped 1; count of bases not matched to a gene: 14. In DNA form, the CDR3 reads TGTGCCAGCAGTCCTTTTACTAGCGGGAGTACGTGGTCCTACAATGAGCAGTTCTTC. Residues: CASSPFTSGSTWSYNEQFF.

This clonotype was counted at least ten times. The V gene is TRBV5-6, the J gene TRBJ2-5; 8 bases are shared with TRBD2. The CDR3 runs 16 residues. With 1 base clipped from V and 1 base from J, the junction kept 6 bases outside the gene matches. Germline V lookup: CDR1 SGHDT, CDR2 YYEEEE. CDR3: CASSLLGAGGQETQYF. CDR3 nucleotide sequence: TGTGCCAGCAGCTTGCTGGGGGCGGGAGGCCAAGAGACCCAGTACTTC.

Remarks on this clonotype: A much larger clone lies one base from this, so it may be a read error. The rearrangement links TRBV5-6 to TRBJ1-5, with TRBD1 matching 9 bases. This CDR3 is built from 14 residues. CDR1 is SGHDT and CDR2 is YYEEEE in the germline V gene. The CDR3 DNA reads as TGTGTCAGCAGCACGGGACAGGGCATTGGGCCCCAGCATTTT. Translated, it gives CVSSTGQGIGPQHF. The full variable domain, its missing parts supplied by reference TRBV5-6 and TRBJ1-5, is DAGVTQSPTHLIKTRGQQVTLRCSPKSGHDTVSWYQQALGQGPQFIFQYYEEEERQRGNFPDRFSGHQFPNYSSELNVNALLLGDSALYLCVSSTGQGIGPQHFGDGTRLSIL.

The genes are TRBV5-6 and TRBJ1-4; 7 bases agree with TRBD1. The CDR3 totals 17 residues. The germline V gene encodes CDR1 SGHDT and CDR2 YYEEEE. V was pared by 0 bases and J by 5 bases, with 10 bases of the junction left unmatched. The CDR3 region is CASSLVLRQGGNEKLFF. CDR3 in DNA: TGTGCCAGCAGCTTGGTGCTACGACAGGGAGGGAATGAAAAACTGTTTTTT.

The chain has TRBV11-1 and TRBJ1-6; D is possibly TRBD1 (5 bases). Trimming cost V 3 bases and J 10 bases, with 16 bases left between them. Per germline, CDR1 SGHAT and CDR2 FQDESV (reference sequence). The CDR3 contains 15 residues. The CDR3 reads CASSLGGSEQSPLHF. The CDR3 DNA sequence: TGTGCCAGCAGCTTGGGGGGATCGGAGCAGTCACCCCTCCACTTT.

This clonotype was recorded many times. The J gene is TRBJ1-2, the V gene TRBV27; 7 bases map to TRBD1. Germline loops: CDR1 MNHEY, CDR2 SMNVEV (reference sequence). The junction had 8 bases not matched to a gene; V was cut back by 6 bases and J by 4 bases. The CDR3 is made up of 14 amino acids. The CDR3 DNA reads as TGTGCCAGCAGCCCCAGGGGGGGATCCTATGGCTACACCTTC. Translating it yields CASSPRGGSYGYTF.

J is TRBJ1-2 and V is TRBV20-1; D is uncertain. Trimming shortened V by 5 bases and J by 10 bases, and 14 bases separated the two germline ends. This CDR3 region has 11 residues. Germline lookup yields CDR1 DFQATT and CDR2 SNEGSKA (reference sequence). The CDR3 region is CSASSGRDYTF. For the CDR3, the DNA is TGCAGTGCTTCAAGCGGGAGGGACTACACCTTC.

Of note for this clonotype: This may stem from a read error, because a much larger clone lies one nucleotide away. The chain links TRBV20-1 to TRBJ1-5; D might be TRBD1 (6 bases). Germline V gene sequence: CDR1 DFQATT, CDR2 SNEGSKA (reference sequence). The V end was cut by 3 bases, the J end by 6 bases, with 18 bases between. The CDR3 totals 15 residues. For the CDR3, the DNA is TGCAGTGCTAGTAACAGGGTGGCCCCCACTCAGCCCCAGCATTTT. It encodes CSASNRVAPTQPQHF.

This clonotype came up many times. This rearrangement joins TRBV14 to TRBJ2-1; TRBD1 agrees at 7 bases. J was trimmed by 5 bases and V by 4 bases; bases with no gene match: 11. The CDR3 has 16 residues. The germline CDR1 and CDR2 sequences are SGHDN and FVKESK. CDR3 nucleotides: TGTGCCAGCAGCCCCCGGACAGGTCCCCCCGACAATGAGCAGTTCTTC. Translation gives CASSPRTGPPDNEQFF.

In the case of this clonotype: A read error is possible here, since a much larger clone lies one base away. This chain uses TRBV6-5 with TRBJ2-5; 7 bases map to TRBD1. The ends lost 5 bases at V and 2 bases at J; junction bases unmatched: 11. The CDR3 extends over 16 amino acids. Per germline, CDR1 MNHEY and CDR2 SVGAGI. CDR3 loop: CASSGRFGTVQETQYF. CDR3 bases: TGTGCCAGCAGTGGACGATTTGGGACAGTTCAAGAGACCCAGTACTTC.

The V and J genes are TRBV4-1 and TRBJ2-6; unclear D gene. The CDR3 runs to 14 residues. Germline V lookup: CDR1 MGHRA, CDR2 YSYEKL. V lost 1 base and J 4 bases, leaving 5 bases between the germline ends. In DNA, the CDR3 is TGCGCCAGCAGCCAAGTTCCGGGGGCCAACGTCCTGACTTTC. This gives the protein CASSQVPGANVLTF.

This clonotype was seen many times. The chain links TRBV11-2 to TRBJ2-1; D is uncertain. The CDR3 length is 16 residues. Germline-derived CDR1 and CDR2 are SGHAT and FQNNGV. V was clipped by 3 bases and J by 0 bases, with 12 bases between them. The CDR3 reads CASSLRSVNSYNEQFF. CDR3 bases: TGTGCCAGCAGCTTGAGGTCGGTCAACTCCTACAATGAGCAGTTCTTC. Full variable domain (outside the CDR3, taken from reference TRBV11-2 and TRBJ2-1): EAGVAQSPRYKIIEKRQSVAFWCNPISGHATLYWYQQILGQGPKLLIQFQNNGVVDDSQLPKDRFSAERLKGVDSTLKIQPAKLEDSAVYLCASSLRSVNSYNEQFFGPGTRLTVL.

With regard to this clonotype: A clone one base away is much larger, so this may be a read error. CDR3 nucleotide sequence: TGTGCCAGCAGCTTTGGACAGGCTTCTAACTATGGCTACACCTTC. Translated, it gives CASSFGQASNYGYTF. The chain links TRBV5-6 to TRBJ1-2, with TRBD1 matching over 7 bases. This CDR3 is 15 amino acids long. Germline loops: CDR1 SGHDT, CDR2 YYEEEE. Trimming took 2 bases from V and 0 from J; bases not matched to a gene: 4.

The J gene is TRBJ2-1, the V gene TRBV29-1; 8 bases are shared with TRBD2. This CDR3 contains 13 residues. Germline trimming cut 8 bases from V and 4 bases from J; bases unmatched to any gene: 7. Germline loops: CDR1 SQVTM, CDR2 ANQGSEA. The CDR3 DNA reads as TGCAGCTTGAGCGGGGGAGCTTACAATGAGCAGTTCTTC. It encodes CSLSGGAYNEQFF.

This clonotype was recorded at least ten times. The gene calls are TRBV18 and TRBJ2-7; tentatively, D is TRBD1 (6 bases). Trimming took off 2 bases at V and 4 bases at J, with 15 bases between the two ends. Germline V CDR1 and CDR2: KGHSH, LQKENI. The CDR3 covers 15 residues. CDR3 sequence reads: CASSPFRDNPYEQYF. CDR3 sequence (DNA): TGTGCCAGCTCACCATTCCGGGACAATCCGTACGAGCAGTACTTC.

This clonotype was detected many times. The chain joins TRBV20-1 to TRBJ2-3; TRBD2 matches 13 bases. Germline assignment: CDR1 DFQATT and CDR2 SNEGSKA (reference sequence). This CDR3 has 16 residues. Unmatched junction bases numbered 3, after V lost 2 bases and J lost 1 base. CDR3 amino acids: CSARLGTSGGTDTQYF. DNA of the CDR3: TGCAGTGCTAGACTTGGGACTAGCGGGGGCACAGATACGCAGTATTTT.

As concerns this clonotype: A read error is possible here, since a much larger clone lies one base away. This sequence joins TRBV9 and TRBJ2-1, with D tentatively TRBD1 (5 bases). V lost 2 bases and J 10 bases, leaving 16 bases between the germline ends. Per the germline V gene, CDR1 is SGDLS and CDR2 is YYNGEE. This CDR3 is 14 amino acids long. CDR3 in amino acids: CASSVDMASLEQFF. The CDR3 nucleotides are TGTGCCAGCAGCGTGGACATGGCCTCCTTGGAGCAGTTCTTC.